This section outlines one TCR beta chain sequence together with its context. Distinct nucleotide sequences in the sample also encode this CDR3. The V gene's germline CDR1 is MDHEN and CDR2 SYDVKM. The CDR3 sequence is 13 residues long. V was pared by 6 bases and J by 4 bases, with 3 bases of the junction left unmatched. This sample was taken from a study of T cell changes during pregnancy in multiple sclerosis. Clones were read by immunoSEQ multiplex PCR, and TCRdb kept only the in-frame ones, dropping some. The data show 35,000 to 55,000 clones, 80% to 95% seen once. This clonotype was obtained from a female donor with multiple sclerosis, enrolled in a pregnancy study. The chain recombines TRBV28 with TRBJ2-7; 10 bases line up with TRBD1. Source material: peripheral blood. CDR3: CASRTGGGYEQYF. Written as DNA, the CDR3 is TGTGCCAGCAGGACAGGGGGCGGATACGAGCAGTACTTC.